Listed here are 20 T cell receptor beta chains from one sample, sequenced in a study of cytomegalovirus exposure and HLA in healthy donors. 13 Jbeta primers and 60 Vbeta primers were used for the PCR. The table came from immunoSEQ multiplex PCR; TCRdb's copy has only in-frame clones and leaves some out. The table lists about 160,000 clones, over 75% of them singletons. The sample comprised PBMCs. These receptor sequences come from a woman aged 18-29 years in good health and CMV-seronegative.

The rearrangement links TRBV18 to TRBJ1-6; no reliable D call. The CDR3 loop spans 12 amino acids. Germline V lookup: CDR1 KGHSH, CDR2 LQKENI. Trimming stripped 5 bases from V and 9 bases from J, with 8 bases between. In DNA, the CDR3 is TGTGCCAGCTCAGTGCGGGGTTCACCCCTCCACTTT. Translation gives CASSVRGSPLHF.

This clone was seen only once. This chain connects TRBV12-2 to TRBJ1-5; the table's TRBD1 call for D was not verified on the DNA. TRBV12-2 is termed a pseudogene. The CDR3 has 16 amino acids. Here the CDR3 reads CASRPGQGAPNQPQHF. The CDR3 DNA sequence: TGTGCAAGTCGACCGGGACAGGGGGCCCCCAATCAGCCCCAGCATTTT.

The genes are TRBV28 and TRBJ1-2; D might be TRBD1 (6 bases). CDR1 is MDHEN and CDR2 is SYDVKM in the germline V gene. This CDR3 has 15 amino acids. Trimming took off 5 bases at V and 4 bases at J, with 17 bases between the two ends. CDR3 region: CASSPPGHIFYGYTF. The CDR3 nucleotides are TGTGCCAGCAGTCCGCCGGGACACATTTTCTATGGCTACACCTTC.

V is TRBV6-6 and J is TRBJ2-5, with a weak D call TRBD1 (6 bases). Gene TRBJ2-7 matches the end of the DNA better, so the J call may be wrong. The length of the CDR3 is 13 residues. Germline CDR1 reads MNHNY; CDR2 reads SVGAGI (reference sequence). The CDR3, as DNA: TGTGCCAGCAGGTCCACAGGGATGGACGAGCAGTACTTC. It is translated as CASRSTGMDEQYF.

V and J are TRBV14 and TRBJ2-5; TRBD1 matches at 8 bases. CDR1 and CDR2 (germline): SGHDN, FVKESK. After removal of 0 bases from V and 9 bases from J, the junction contained 9 bases not matched to a gene. The CDR3 has 15 amino acids. CDR3: CASSQEGRGRGAQYF. The CDR3 DNA is TGTGCCAGCAGCCAAGAAGGCAGGGGGCGAGGGGCCCAGTACTTC.

V and J are TRBV18 and TRBJ2-5, with a possible D match to TRBD2 (6 bases). The CDR3 length is 13 residues. Germline V gene data show CDR1 as KGHSH and CDR2 as LQKENI. Trimming took off 6 bases at V and 5 bases at J, with 13 bases between the two ends. The CDR3 DNA reads as TGTGCCAGCTCGCCTATTGCGGGGGAGACCCAGTACTTC. It yields the protein CASSPIAGETQYF.

The V gene is TRBV27, the J gene TRBJ2-4, with TRBD2 matching over 11 bases. The junction had 12 bases not matched to a gene; V was cut back by 5 bases and J by 6 bases. This CDR3 spans 17 amino acids. CDR1 is MNHEY, CDR2 SMNVEV, per germline (reference sequence). Written as DNA, the CDR3 is TGTGCCAGCAGTAGCCTAGCGGGAGGCCACCCTTTAAACATTCAGTACTTC. As protein: CASSSLAGGHPLNIQYF.

The gene calls are TRBV6-5 and TRBJ1-1, with 8 bases that match TRBD1. Germline CDR1 is MNHEY and CDR2 is SVGAGI. The CDR3 runs to 13 residues. V gave up 6 bases and J gave up 10 bases; unmatched junction bases: 10. CDR3 coding DNA: TGTGCCAGCAGGCAGGGGGCAGGGGGCATAGCTTTCTTT. Translated, it gives CASRQGAGGIAFF.

The chain employs TRBV7-9 and TRBJ2-5; the match to TRBD1 covers 8 bases. The germline CDR1 and CDR2 sequences are SEHNR and FQNEAQ (reference sequence). Trimming at V came to 5 bases and at J to 5 bases, leaving 4 bases not matched to a gene. This CDR3 comprises 13 residues. The CDR3 spells CASSPRGPETQYF. The DNA of the CDR3 is TGTGCCAGCAGCCCCAGGGGGCCCGAGACCCAGTACTTC.

J is TRBJ1-2 and V is TRBV5-1; 8 bases agree with TRBD1. This CDR3 contains 14 residues. Trimming took 4 bases from V and 4 from J; bases not matched to a gene: 6. The germline CDR1 and CDR2 sequences are SGHRS and YFSETQ. The CDR3 sequence: CASSGGQGAYGYTF. CDR3 DNA: TGCGCCAGCAGCGGAGGACAGGGAGCCTATGGCTACACCTTC. Variable domain in full (rest from reference TRBV5-1 and TRBJ1-2): KAGVTQTPRYLIKTRGQQVTLSCSPISGHRSVSWYQQTPGQGLQFLFEYFSETQRNKGNFPGRFSGRQFSNSRSEMNVSTLELGDSALYLCASSGGQGAYGYTFGSGTRLTVV.

J is TRBJ2-5 and V is TRBV7-6; 7 positions match TRBD1. This CDR3 comprises 14 residues. Looked up from germline, CDR1 is SGHVS and CDR2 is FNYEAQ. J lost 3 bases, V lost 1 base, and 2 bases had no gene match. The CDR3: CASSLVGGEETQYF. CDR3 DNA sequence: TGTGCCAGCAGCTTAGTAGGGGGCGAAGAGACCCAGTACTTC.

The chain couples TRBV6-1 to TRBJ1-2, with D perhaps TRBD1 (6 bases). The germline V gene has CDR1 MNHNS and CDR2 SASEGT. Trimming removed 7 bases from V and 2 bases from J, with 17 bases in between. The CDR3 runs 15 residues. For the CDR3, the DNA is TGTGCCAGCACCCAACTTACAGGGTGGAACTATGGCTACACCTTC. Protein sequence: CASTQLTGWNYGYTF.

The V call is TRBV5-1, the J call TRBJ2-7, with TRBD1 identical over 7 bases. There are 13 residues in the CDR3. Unmatched junction bases numbered 8, after V lost 4 bases and J lost 7 bases. The germline gives CDR1 SGHRS, CDR2 YFSETQ. CDR3: CASSRSGTEEQYF. CDR3 DNA: TGCGCCAGCAGCAGATCCGGGACAGAGGAGCAGTACTTC.

The count of this clone is one. The chain joins TRBV5-1 to TRBJ2-7; D gene uncertain. V was pared by 1 base and J by 0 bases, with 8 bases between. Germline V gene data show CDR1 as SGHRS and CDR2 as YFSETQ. The CDR3 is 14 residues long. CDR3 region: CASSLSTDSYEQYF. The CDR3 bases are TGCGCCAGCAGCTTGAGTACAGACTCCTACGAGCAGTACTTC.

The chain carries TRBV4-2 and TRBJ2-7; TRBD2 matches 8 bases. The CDR3 totals 17 residues. Germline V gives CDR1 LGHNA, CDR2 YNFKEQ. V trimming: 1 base; J trimming: 1 base; junction bases outside the gene matches: 9. The chain's CDR3 is CASSQGVNAGGSYEQYF. The CDR3, as DNA: TGTGCCAGCAGCCAAGGAGTCAATGCGGGAGGTTCCTACGAGCAGTACTTC.

The V call is TRBV11-2, the J call TRBJ2-7; a weak D match, TRBD2 (6 bases). The CDR3 consists of 14 residues. V gave up 4 bases and J gave up 2 bases, with 12 bases separating them. Germline V gives CDR1 SGHAT, CDR2 FQNNGV. CDR3 bases: TGTGCCAGCAGCTACCATCGCGGGGCCTACGAGCAGTACTTC. Translating it yields CASSYHRGAYEQYF.

The chain recombines TRBV2 with TRBJ2-7; a possible D gene is TRBD2 (6 bases). Trimming left V 3 bases short and J 3 bases short, with 12 bases between. There are 14 residues in the CDR3. CDR1 is SNHLY and CDR2 is FYNNEI in the germline V gene. For the CDR3, the DNA is TGTGCCAGCAGTGAGGGCACGGGACTCTACGAGCAGTACTTC. Its protein is CASSEGTGLYEQYF.

The gene calls are TRBV27 and TRBJ2-7, with D possibly being TRBD2 (5 bases). Germline V CDR1 and CDR2: MNHEY, SMNVEV (reference sequence). V shed 3 bases and J shed 1 base, with 10 bases lying between them. There are 14 residues in the CDR3. This chain's CDR3 is CASSFTRESYEQYF. For the CDR3, the DNA is TGTGCCAGCAGTTTTACGAGGGAATCCTACGAGCAGTACTTC.

The chain recombines TRBV7-9 with TRBJ1-2; D remains unclear. This CDR3 contains 14 residues. Trimming left V 5 bases short and J 3 bases short, with 13 bases between. CDR1 SEHNR and CDR2 FQNEAQ come from the germline V gene (reference sequence). The CDR3 coding sequence is TGTGCCAGCAGCGGGAGGGATCGATACTATGGCTACACCTTC. It encodes CASSGRDRYYGYTF.

The chain uses TRBV5-1 and TRBJ2-1; D is uncertain. Between the trimmed V and J ends, which lost 0 bases and 7 bases, there was a span of 5 bases. The CDR3 extends over 12 amino acids. Germline V gene lookup returns CDR1 SGHRS and CDR2 YFSETQ. CDR3 nucleotides: TGCGCCAGCAGCTTGGACAGTAATGAGCAGTTCTTC. Translated, it gives CASSLDSNEQFF. Filled out from reference TRBV5-1 and TRBJ2-1, the complete variable domain reads KAGVTQTPRYLIKTRGQQVTLSCSPISGHRSVSWYQQTPGQGLQFLFEYFSETQRNKGNFPGRFSGRQFSNSRSEMNVSTLELGDSALYLCASSLDSNEQFFGPGTRLTVL.